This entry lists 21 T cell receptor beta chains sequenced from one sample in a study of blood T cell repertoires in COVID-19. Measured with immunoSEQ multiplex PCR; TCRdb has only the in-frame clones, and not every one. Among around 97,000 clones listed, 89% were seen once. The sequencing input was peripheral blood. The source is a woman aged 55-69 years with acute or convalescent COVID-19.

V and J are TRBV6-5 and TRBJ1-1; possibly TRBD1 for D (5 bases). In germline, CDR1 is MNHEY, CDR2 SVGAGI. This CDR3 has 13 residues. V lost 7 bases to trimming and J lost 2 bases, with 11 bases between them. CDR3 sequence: CASMEGVNTEAFF. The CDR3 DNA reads TGTGCCAGCATGGAAGGGGTAAACACTGAAGCTTTCTTT.

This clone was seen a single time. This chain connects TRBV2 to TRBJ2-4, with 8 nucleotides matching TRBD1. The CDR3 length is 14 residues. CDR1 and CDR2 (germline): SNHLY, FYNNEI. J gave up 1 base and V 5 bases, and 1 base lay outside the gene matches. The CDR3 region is CASSRQGAKNIQYF. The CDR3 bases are TGTGCCAGCAGTAGACAGGGGGCCAAAAACATTCAGTACTTC. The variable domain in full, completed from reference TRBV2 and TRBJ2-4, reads EPEVTQTPSHQVTQMGQEVILRCVPISNHLYFYWYRQILGQKVEFLVSFYNNEISEKSEIFDDQFSVERPDGSNFTLKIRSTKLEDSAMYFCASSRQGAKNIQYFGAGTRLSVL.

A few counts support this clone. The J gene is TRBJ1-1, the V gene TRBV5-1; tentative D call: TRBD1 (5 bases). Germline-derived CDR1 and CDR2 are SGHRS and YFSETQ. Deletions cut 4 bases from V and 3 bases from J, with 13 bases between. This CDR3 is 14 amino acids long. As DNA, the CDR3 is TGCGCCAGCAGCCGGAGGGGTGGCGACACTGAAGCTTTCTTT. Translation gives CASSRRGGDTEAFF.

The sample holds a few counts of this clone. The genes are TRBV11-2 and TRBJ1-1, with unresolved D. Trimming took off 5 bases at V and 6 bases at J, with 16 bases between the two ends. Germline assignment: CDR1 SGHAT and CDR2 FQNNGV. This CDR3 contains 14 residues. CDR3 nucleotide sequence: TGTGCCAGCAGCCCCGGCTTGGGGAGCCCTGAAGCTTTCTTT. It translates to CASSPGLGSPEAFF.

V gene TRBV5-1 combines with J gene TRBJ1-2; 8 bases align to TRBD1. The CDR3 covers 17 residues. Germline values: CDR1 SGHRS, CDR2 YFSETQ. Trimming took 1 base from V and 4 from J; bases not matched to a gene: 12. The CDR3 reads CASSLTLVNRGVYGYTF. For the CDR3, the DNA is TGCGCCAGCAGCTTGACTTTGGTGAACAGGGGGGTCTATGGCTACACCTTC.

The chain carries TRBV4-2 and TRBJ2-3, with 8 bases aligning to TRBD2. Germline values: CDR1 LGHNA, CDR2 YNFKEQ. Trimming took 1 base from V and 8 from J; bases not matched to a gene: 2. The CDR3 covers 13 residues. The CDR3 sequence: CASSQALAGTQYF. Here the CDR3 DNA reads TGTGCCAGCAGCCAAGCCCTAGCGGGTACGCAGTATTTT.

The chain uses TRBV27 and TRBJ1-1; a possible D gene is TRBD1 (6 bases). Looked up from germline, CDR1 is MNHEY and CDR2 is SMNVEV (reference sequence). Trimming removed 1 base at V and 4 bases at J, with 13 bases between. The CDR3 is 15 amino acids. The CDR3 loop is CASSLWGRGSTEAFF. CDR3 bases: TGTGCCAGCAGTTTATGGGGCAGGGGATCCACTGAAGCTTTCTTT.

The CDR3 DNA follows: TGCGCCAGCAGCCTCTACTCTGGAAACACCATATATTTT. Translating it yields CASSLYSGNTIYF. This chain connects TRBV5-1 to TRBJ1-3; D gene unclear. The CDR3 spans 13 residues. CDR1 and CDR2 from the germline V gene are SGHRS and YFSETQ. Trimming took 4 bases from V and 0 from J, leaving 5 bases between them.

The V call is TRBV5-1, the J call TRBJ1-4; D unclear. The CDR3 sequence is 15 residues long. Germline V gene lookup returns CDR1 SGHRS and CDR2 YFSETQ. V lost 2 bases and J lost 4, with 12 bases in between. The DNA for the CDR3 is TGCGCCAGCAGCTTTGGGCAGGTCGGTAATGAAAAACTGTTTTTT. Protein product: CASSFGQVGNEKLFF.

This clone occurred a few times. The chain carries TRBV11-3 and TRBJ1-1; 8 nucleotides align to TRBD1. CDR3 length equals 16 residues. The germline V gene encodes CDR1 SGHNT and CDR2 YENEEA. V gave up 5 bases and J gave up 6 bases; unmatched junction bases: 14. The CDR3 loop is CASSDRRRGQVAEAFF. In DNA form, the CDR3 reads TGTGCCAGCAGCGACAGGCGTCGGGGACAGGTGGCTGAAGCTTTCTTT.

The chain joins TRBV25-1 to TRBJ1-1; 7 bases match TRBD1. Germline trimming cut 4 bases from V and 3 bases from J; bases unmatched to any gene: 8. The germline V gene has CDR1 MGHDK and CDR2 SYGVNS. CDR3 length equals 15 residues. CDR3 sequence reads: CASSGKGQEYTEAFF. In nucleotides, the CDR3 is TGTGCCAGCAGTGGCAAAGGACAGGAATACACTGAAGCTTTCTTT.

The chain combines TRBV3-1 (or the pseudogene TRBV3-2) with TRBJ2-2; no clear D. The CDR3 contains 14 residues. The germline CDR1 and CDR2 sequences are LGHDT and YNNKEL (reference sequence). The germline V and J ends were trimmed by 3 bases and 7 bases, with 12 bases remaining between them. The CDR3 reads CASSHREVDGELFF. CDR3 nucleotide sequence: TGTGCCAGCAGCCACCGAGAGGTCGACGGGGAGCTGTTTTTT.

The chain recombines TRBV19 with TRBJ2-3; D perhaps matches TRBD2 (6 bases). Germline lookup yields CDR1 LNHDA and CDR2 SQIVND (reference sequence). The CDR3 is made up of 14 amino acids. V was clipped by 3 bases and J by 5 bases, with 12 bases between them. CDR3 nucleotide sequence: TGTGCCAGTAGTATGGGGACTTCCCGAGATACGCAGTATTTT. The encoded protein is CASSMGTSRDTQYF.

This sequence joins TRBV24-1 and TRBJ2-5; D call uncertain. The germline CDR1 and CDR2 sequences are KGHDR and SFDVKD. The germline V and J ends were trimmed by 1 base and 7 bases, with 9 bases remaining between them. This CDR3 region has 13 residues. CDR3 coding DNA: TGTGCCACCAGTGATTTTAGGTCGGGGACCCAGTACTTC. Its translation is CATSDFRSGTQYF.

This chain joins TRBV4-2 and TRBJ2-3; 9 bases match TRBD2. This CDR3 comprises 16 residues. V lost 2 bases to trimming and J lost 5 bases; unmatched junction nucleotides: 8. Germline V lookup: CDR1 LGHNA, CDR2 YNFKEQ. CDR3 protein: CASSQSAAGGRDTQYF. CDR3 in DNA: TGTGCCAGCAGCCAATCGGCAGCGGGAGGCAGAGATACGCAGTATTTT.

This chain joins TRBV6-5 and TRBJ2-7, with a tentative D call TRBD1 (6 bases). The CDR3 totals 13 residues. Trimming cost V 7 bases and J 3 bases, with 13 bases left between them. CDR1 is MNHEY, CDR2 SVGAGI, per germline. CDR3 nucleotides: TGTGCCAGCAAGAAGGACAGCTACTACGAGCAGTACTTC. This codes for CASKKDSYYEQYF.

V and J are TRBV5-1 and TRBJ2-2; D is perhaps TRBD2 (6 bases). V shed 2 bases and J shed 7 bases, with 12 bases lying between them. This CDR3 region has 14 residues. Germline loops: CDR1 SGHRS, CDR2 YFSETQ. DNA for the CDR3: TGCGCCAGCAGCTTTGGTGCGGGGAACGGGGAGCTGTTTTTT. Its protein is CASSFGAGNGELFF.

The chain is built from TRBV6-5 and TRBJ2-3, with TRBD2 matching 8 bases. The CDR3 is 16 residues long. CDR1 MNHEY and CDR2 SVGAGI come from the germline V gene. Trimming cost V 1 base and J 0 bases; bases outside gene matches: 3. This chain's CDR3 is CASSYYSGISTDTQYF. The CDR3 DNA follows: TGTGCCAGCAGTTACTATAGCGGGATCAGCACAGATACGCAGTATTTT.

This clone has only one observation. The CDR3 loop is CAWSAKGYYGYTF. CDR3 coding DNA: TGTGCCTGGAGTGCGAAGGGGTACTATGGCTACACCTTC. V usage is TRBV30 and J usage is TRBJ1-2, with a weak D call TRBD1 (5 bases). Germline loops: CDR1 GTSNPN, CDR2 SVGIG (reference sequence). V dropped 1 base and J dropped 3 bases, with 9 bases sitting between them. CDR3 size: 13 residues.

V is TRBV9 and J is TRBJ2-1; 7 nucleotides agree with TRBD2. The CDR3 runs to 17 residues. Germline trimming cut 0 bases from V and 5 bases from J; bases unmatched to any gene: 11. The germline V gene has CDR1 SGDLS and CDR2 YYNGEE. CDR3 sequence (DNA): TGTGCCAGCAGCGTAGCGGTGGGAGGGCCCCCCCACAATGAGCAGTTCTTC. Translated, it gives CASSVAVGGPPHNEQFF.

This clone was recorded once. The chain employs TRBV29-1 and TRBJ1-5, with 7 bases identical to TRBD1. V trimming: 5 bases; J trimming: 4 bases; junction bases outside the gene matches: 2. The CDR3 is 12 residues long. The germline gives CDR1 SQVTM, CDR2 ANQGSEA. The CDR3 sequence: CSVWDRNQPQHF. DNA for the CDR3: TGCAGCGTTTGGGACAGAAATCAGCCCCAGCATTTT.